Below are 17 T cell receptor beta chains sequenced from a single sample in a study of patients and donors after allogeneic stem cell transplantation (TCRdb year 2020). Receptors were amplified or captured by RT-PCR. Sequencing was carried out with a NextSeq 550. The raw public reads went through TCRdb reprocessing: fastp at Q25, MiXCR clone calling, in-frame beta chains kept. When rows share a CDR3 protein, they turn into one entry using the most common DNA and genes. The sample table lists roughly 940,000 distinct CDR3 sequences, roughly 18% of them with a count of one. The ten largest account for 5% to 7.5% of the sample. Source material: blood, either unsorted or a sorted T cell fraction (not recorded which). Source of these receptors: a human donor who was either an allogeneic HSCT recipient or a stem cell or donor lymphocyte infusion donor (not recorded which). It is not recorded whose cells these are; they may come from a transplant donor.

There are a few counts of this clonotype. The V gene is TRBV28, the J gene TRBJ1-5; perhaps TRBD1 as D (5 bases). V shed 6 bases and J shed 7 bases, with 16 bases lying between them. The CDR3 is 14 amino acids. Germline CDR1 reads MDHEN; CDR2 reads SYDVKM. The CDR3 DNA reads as TGTGCCAGCAGCTCTGGGGGGGGGGTCCAGCCCCAGCATTTT. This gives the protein CASSSGGGVQPQHF.

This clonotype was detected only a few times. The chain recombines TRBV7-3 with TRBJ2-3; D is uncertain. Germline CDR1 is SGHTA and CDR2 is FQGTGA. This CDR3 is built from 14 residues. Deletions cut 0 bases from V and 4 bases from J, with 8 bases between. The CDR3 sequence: CASSLTGSADTQYF. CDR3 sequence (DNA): TGTGCCAGCAGCTTAACCGGTTCCGCAGATACGCAGTATTTT.

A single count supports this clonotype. DNA of the CDR3: TGTGCCAGCTCACCAATGACAGGGGGTATGACCTACGAGCAGTACTTC. Its translation is CASSPMTGGMTYEQYF. The chain is built from TRBV18 and TRBJ2-7; 9 bases line up with TRBD1. This CDR3 is 16 amino acids long. The germline gives CDR1 KGHSH, CDR2 LQKENI. V was clipped by 2 bases and J by 2 bases; unmatched bases: 7. The whole variable domain, remainder taken from reference TRBV18 and TRBJ2-7, is NAGVMQNPRHLVRRRGQEARLRCSPMKGHSHVYWYRQLPEEGLKFMVYLQKENIIDESGMPKERFSAEFPKEGPSILRIQQVVRGDSAAYFCASSPMTGGMTYEQYFGPGTRLTVT.

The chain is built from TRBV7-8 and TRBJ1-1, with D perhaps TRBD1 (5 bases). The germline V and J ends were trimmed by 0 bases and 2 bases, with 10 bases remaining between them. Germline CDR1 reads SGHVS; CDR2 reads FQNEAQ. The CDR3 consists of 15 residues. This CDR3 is CASSLAGAKNTEAFF. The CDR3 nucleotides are TGTGCCAGCAGCTTAGCAGGGGCCAAAAACACTGAAGCTTTCTTT.

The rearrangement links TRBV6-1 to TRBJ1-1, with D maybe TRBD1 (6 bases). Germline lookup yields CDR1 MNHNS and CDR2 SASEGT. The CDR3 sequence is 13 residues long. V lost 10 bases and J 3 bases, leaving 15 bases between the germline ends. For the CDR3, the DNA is TGTGCCACCCCAAGGGGGTGGGACACTGAAGCTTTCTTT. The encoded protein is CATPRGWDTEAFF.

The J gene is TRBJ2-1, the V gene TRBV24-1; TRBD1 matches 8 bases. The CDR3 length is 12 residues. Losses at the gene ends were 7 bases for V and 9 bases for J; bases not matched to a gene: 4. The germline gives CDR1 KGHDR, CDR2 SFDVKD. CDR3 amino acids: CATRSGGSEQFF. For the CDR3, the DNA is TGTGCCACCAGGTCAGGGGGCAGTGAGCAGTTCTTC.

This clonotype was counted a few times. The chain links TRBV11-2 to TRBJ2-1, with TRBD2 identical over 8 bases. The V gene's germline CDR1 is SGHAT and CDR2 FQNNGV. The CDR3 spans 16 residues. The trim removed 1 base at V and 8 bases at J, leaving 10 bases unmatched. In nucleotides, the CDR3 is TGTGCCAGCAGCTTAGTCGGGACTAGTACGCTGGATGAGCAGTTCTTC. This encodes CASSLVGTSTLDEQFF.

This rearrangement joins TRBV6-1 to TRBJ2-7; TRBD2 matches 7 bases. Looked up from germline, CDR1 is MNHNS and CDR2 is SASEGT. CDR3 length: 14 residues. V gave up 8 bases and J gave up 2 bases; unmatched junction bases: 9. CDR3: CASGLGTTPYEQYF. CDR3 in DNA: TGTGCCAGCGGACTCGGGACTACTCCCTACGAGCAGTACTTC.

The CDR3 DNA sequence: TGTGCCAGCAGCTTGAGTTCACGCACCGGGGAGCTGTTTTTT. This codes for CASSLSSRTGELFF. This rearrangement joins TRBV7-2 to TRBJ2-2; no clear D. CDR1 SGHTA and CDR2 FQGNSA come from the germline V gene. The CDR3 is 14 amino acids. V lost 3 bases to trimming and J lost 4 bases, with 9 bases between them.

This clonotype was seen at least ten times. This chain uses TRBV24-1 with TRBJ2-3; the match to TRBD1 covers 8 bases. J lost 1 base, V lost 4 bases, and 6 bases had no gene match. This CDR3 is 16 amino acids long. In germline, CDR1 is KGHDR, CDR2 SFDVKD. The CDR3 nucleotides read TGTGCCACCAGTGACTCCGGGACAGGTGGCACAGATACGCAGTATTTT. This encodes CATSDSGTGGTDTQYF.

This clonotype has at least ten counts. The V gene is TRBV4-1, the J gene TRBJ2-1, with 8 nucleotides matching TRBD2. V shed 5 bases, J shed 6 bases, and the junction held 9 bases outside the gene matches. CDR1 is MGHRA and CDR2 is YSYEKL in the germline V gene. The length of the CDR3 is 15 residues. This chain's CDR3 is CASSYSGLGLNEQFF. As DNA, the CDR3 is TGCGCCAGCAGCTACTCGGGACTAGGTCTCAATGAGCAGTTCTTC.

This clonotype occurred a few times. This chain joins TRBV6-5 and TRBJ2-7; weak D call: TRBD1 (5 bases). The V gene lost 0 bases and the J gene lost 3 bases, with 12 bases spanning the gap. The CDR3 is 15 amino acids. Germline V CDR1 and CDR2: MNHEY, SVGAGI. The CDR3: CASSYSYRLGYEQYF. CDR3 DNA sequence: TGTGCCAGCAGTTACTCGTACAGGTTAGGCTACGAGCAGTACTTC.

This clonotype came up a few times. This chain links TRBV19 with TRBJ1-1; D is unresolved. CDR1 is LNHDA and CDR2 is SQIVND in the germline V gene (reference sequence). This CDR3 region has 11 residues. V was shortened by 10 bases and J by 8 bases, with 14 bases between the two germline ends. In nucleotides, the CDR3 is TGTGCCACAAAGACACCAACGGAAGCTTTCTTT. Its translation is CATKTPTEAFF. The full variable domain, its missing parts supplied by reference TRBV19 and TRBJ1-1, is DGGITQSPKYLFRKEGQNVTLSCEQNLNHDAMYWYRQDPGQGLRLIYYSQIVNDFQKGDIAEGYSVSREKKESFPLTVTSAQKNPTAFYLCATKTPTEAFFGQGTRLTVV.

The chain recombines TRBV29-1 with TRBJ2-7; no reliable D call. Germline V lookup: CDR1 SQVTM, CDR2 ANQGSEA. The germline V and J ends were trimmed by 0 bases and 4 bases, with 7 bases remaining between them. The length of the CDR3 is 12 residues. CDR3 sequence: CSVEDRPYEQYF. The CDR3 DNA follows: TGCAGCGTTGAAGATCGGCCTTACGAGCAGTACTTC.

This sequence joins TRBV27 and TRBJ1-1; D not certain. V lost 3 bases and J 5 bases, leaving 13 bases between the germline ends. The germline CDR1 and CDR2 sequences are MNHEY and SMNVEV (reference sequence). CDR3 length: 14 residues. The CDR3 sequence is CASSFLAEDTEAFF. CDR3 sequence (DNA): TGTGCCAGCAGTTTTTTGGCCGAGGATACTGAAGCTTTCTTT.

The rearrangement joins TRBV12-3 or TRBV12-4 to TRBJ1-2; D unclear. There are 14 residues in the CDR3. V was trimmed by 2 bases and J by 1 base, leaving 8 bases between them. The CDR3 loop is CASSLFGFNYGYTF. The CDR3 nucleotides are TGTGCCAGCAGTTTATTCGGTTTTAACTATGGCTACACCTTC.

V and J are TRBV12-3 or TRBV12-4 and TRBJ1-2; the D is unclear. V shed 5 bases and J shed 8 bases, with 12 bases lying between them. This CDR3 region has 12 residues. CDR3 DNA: TGTGCCAGCAGTCTTCGTGGTAGCGGCTACACCTTC. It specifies CASSLRGSGYTF.